This paragraph reports one T cell receptor beta chain. The data stem from a study of preoperative IRX-2 immunotherapy in early breast cancer. The treatment was: preoperative locoregional IRX-2 cytokine immunotherapy. Samples came from a phase Ib trial of preoperative locoregional IRX-2 cytokine immunotherapy. The CDR3 sequence is 13 residues long. V lost 8 bases and J lost 3, with 12 bases in between. The germline CDR1 and CDR2 sequences are MDHEN and SYDVKM. Measured with immunoSEQ multiplex PCR; TCRdb has only the in-frame clones, and not every one. The repertoire holds around 34,000 clones, roughly 95% seen once, with about 6.8% in the top ten.

The TCR sequence derives from a human donor with breast cancer. The material was obtained from a patient treated with IRX-2 immunotherapy. This chain uses TRBV28 with TRBJ2-3; D assignment may be TRBD1 or TRBD2 (6 bases each). The CDR3 region is CASGIGGTDTQYF. The CDR3 region has the DNA TGTGCCAGCGGGATAGGGGGGACAGATACGCAGTATTTT.